The 21 T cell receptor beta chains reported below all come from one sample, sequenced in a study of cytomegalovirus exposure and HLA in healthy donors. PCR used 60 Vbeta primers and 13 Jbeta primers. Only in-frame clones appear in the TCRdb table, and some are missing; sequencing was by immunoSEQ multiplex PCR. Among roughly 150,000 clones, approximately 80% were seen once, and the ten largest hold about 2.4%. Sequenced sample: PBMCs. The receptors derive from a male donor in good health and CMV-seronegative.

The chain uses TRBV6-5 and TRBJ2-7, with D unresolved. This CDR3 has 14 amino acids. Germline loops: CDR1 MNHEY, CDR2 SVGAGI. The V and J ends lost 5 bases and 4 bases respectively, with 15 bases between them. CDR3 in amino acids: CASSISIPPYEQYF. CDR3 DNA sequence: TGTGCCAGCAGTATTAGTATTCCCCCATACGAGCAGTACTTC.

The CDR3 coding sequence is TGTGCCAGCAGCGTAGCTCCTAGCGGCCCCCAGAACGAGCAGTACTTC. This encodes CASSVAPSGPQNEQYF. The V and J genes are TRBV9 and TRBJ2-7, with 7 bases matching TRBD2. V trimming: 0 bases; J trimming: 5 bases; junction bases outside the gene matches: 11. This CDR3 region has 16 residues. Per germline, CDR1 SGDLS and CDR2 YYNGEE.

The genes are TRBV19 and TRBJ1-4, with D perhaps matching TRBD1 (5 bases). V lost 5 bases, J lost 7 bases, and 11 bases lay in between. Germline loops: CDR1 LNHDA, CDR2 SQIVND (reference sequence). This CDR3 spans 13 amino acids. The CDR3 DNA sequence: TGTGCCAGTAGTGGGCAGGGCGGTGAAAAACTGTTTTTT. Translating gives CASSGQGGEKLFF.

The chain carries TRBV7-2 and TRBJ2-1; a weak D match, TRBD2 (6 bases). The length of the CDR3 is 16 residues. CDR1 and CDR2 from the germline V gene are SGHTA and FQGNSA. Trimming cost V 3 bases and J 9 bases, with 21 bases left between them. CDR3 in amino acids: CASSFAGSPPIGEQFF. In DNA form, the CDR3 reads TGTGCCAGCAGCTTCGCGGGATCCCCCCCAATAGGTGAGCAGTTCTTC.

The chain is built from TRBV27 and TRBJ1-5; 7 positions agree with TRBD1. This CDR3 is 16 amino acids long. Germline V gene lookup returns CDR1 MNHEY and CDR2 SMNVEV (reference sequence). V trimming: 4 bases; J trimming: 2 bases; junction bases outside the gene matches: 8. The CDR3 bases are TGTGCCAGCAGTTCGACCCGGGACAGAGGCAATCAGCCCCAGCATTTT. It is translated as CASSSTRDRGNQPQHF.

This clone showed up just a few times. The rearrangement links TRBV5-6 to TRBJ1-3; tentatively, D is TRBD1 (5 bases). Between the trimmed V and J ends, which lost 0 bases and 2 bases, there was a span of 12 bases. Germline V gives CDR1 SGHDT, CDR2 YYEEEE. CDR3 size: 16 residues. The CDR3 sequence: CASSLDFGGAGNTIYF. The CDR3 nucleotides read TGTGCCAGCAGCTTGGACTTCGGGGGGGCTGGAAACACCATATATTTT.

This clone was counted once. The gene calls are TRBV2 and TRBJ1-3; D gene ambiguous. This CDR3 contains 15 residues. Trimming took 4 bases from V and 0 from J, leaving 10 bases between them. Germline CDR1 is SNHLY and CDR2 is FYNNEI. The CDR3 bases are TGTGCCAGCAGTGGCAGAAAAATCTCTGGAAACACCATATATTTT. It yields the protein CASSGRKISGNTIYF.

The chain has TRBV5-1 and TRBJ2-5; the match to TRBD1 covers 8 bases. The last part of the DNA fits TRBJ2-7 better; the J call may be wrong. Germline assignment: CDR1 SGHRS and CDR2 YFSETQ. CDR3 length equals 14 residues. This chain's CDR3 is CASSLGTGSHEQYF. As DNA, the CDR3 is TGCGCCAGCAGCTTGGGGACAGGGAGCCACGAGCAGTACTTC.

CDR3 nucleotide sequence: TGTGCCATCAGTACGACAGGGCCCAACTATGGCTACACCTTC. Translating gives CAISTTGPNYGYTF. The chain carries TRBV10-3 and TRBJ1-2, with 7 bases lining up with TRBD1. Germline V lookup: CDR1 ENHRY, CDR2 SYGVKD. V trimming: 5 bases; J trimming: 2 bases; junction bases outside the gene matches: 5. The CDR3 totals 14 residues.

The rearrangement links TRBV6-1 to TRBJ2-1; TRBD2 agrees at 11 bases. After removal of 7 bases from V and 6 bases from J, the junction contained 2 bases not matched to a gene. CDR3 size: 13 residues. CDR1 is MNHNS and CDR2 is SASEGT in the germline V gene. The chain's CDR3 is CASTGTSGNEQFF. As DNA, the CDR3 is TGTGCCAGCACCGGGACTAGCGGCAATGAGCAGTTCTTC.

The rearrangement uses TRBV21-1 and TRBJ2-1; the D call in the table, TRBD2, was not verified against the DNA. TRBV21-1 is a pseudogene. CDR3 size: 19 residues. The CDR3 bases are TGTGCCAGCAGCAAAAGGACCCGGGACGGGGGGGCAGTCTACAATGAGCAGTTCTTC. This codes for CASSKRTRDGGAVYNEQFF.

The CDR3 coding sequence is TGTGCCAGCAGCTTAAGGGTGGGGCCCGGGGAGCTGTTTTTT. It is translated as CASSLRVGPGELFF. This chain uses TRBV11-2 with TRBJ2-2; weak D call: TRBD1 (5 bases). V was clipped by 2 bases and J by 6 bases, with 10 bases between them. CDR3 length: 14 amino acids. CDR1 SGHAT and CDR2 FQNNGV come from the germline V gene.

The chain uses TRBV7-6 and TRBJ2-2, with 7 bases identical to TRBD2. After removal of 0 bases from V and 4 bases from J, the junction contained 8 bases not matched to a gene. The CDR3 sequence is 17 residues long. Germline loops: CDR1 SGHVS, CDR2 FNYEAQ. The CDR3 loop reads CASSLAQSGGTTGELFF. The CDR3 nucleotides are TGTGCCAGCAGCTTAGCGCAGTCGGGGGGTACCACCGGGGAGCTGTTTTTT.

The chain is built from TRBV25-1 and TRBJ2-1; possible D gene TRBD1, 6 bases. Germline values: CDR1 MGHDK, CDR2 SYGVNS. CDR3 size: 15 residues. Deletions cut 4 bases from V and 4 bases from J, with 14 bases between. Written as DNA, the CDR3 is TGTGCCAGCAGTGCCGACAGGCACCCTTACAATGAGCAGTTCTTC. It is translated as CASSADRHPYNEQFF.

The V gene is TRBV19, the J gene TRBJ2-6; D ambiguous. Trimming took off 9 bases at V and 7 bases at J, with 4 bases between the two ends. The CDR3 loop spans 10 amino acids. Germline assignment: CDR1 LNHDA and CDR2 SQIVND (reference sequence). The CDR3 DNA reads TGTGCCAGCGGTGCCAACGTCCTGACTTTC. Translation gives CASGANVLTF.

The chain recombines TRBV29-1 with TRBJ1-1; 9 bases line up with TRBD1. The CDR3 is 10 residues long. The V gene's germline CDR1 is SQVTM and CDR2 ANQGSEA. Trimming took 7 bases from V and 11 from J; bases not matched to a gene: 5. CDR3 sequence (DNA): TGCAGCGCCGTCGGACAGGGGGCTTTCTTT. Translated, it gives CSAVGQGAFF.

The chain employs TRBV9 and TRBJ2-3, with D uncertain. Germline V gene sequence: CDR1 SGDLS, CDR2 YYNGEE. Trimming removed 4 bases from V and 2 bases from J, with 8 bases in between. This CDR3 spans 13 amino acids. The CDR3 DNA reads as TGTGCCAGCAGCTTCTCCCCCACAGATACGCAGTATTTT. Its protein is CASSFSPTDTQYF.

The rearrangement uses TRBV6-1 and TRBJ2-7, with D perhaps assigned TRBD1 or TRBD2 (6 bases each). V was shortened by 7 bases and J by 0 bases, with 10 bases between the two germline ends. Germline loops: CDR1 MNHNS, CDR2 SASEGT. The CDR3 is 13 residues long. The CDR3 DNA sequence: TGTGCCAGCAATGAGGGGGGCTCCTACGAGCAGTACTTC. Translation: CASNEGGSYEQYF.

This clone was picked up a small number of times. This chain connects TRBV7-2 to TRBJ1-4; 7 positions match TRBD1. Germline V gene sequence: CDR1 SGHTA, CDR2 FQGNSA. Losses at the gene ends were 2 bases for V and 4 bases for J; bases not matched to a gene: 4. The CDR3 runs 15 residues. In DNA, the CDR3 is TGTGCCAGCAGCTTAAGGGGACAGCATAATGAAAAACTGTTTTTT. Protein: CASSLRGQHNEKLFF. The entire variable domain, with the rest obtained from reference TRBV7-2 and TRBJ1-4, is as follows: GAGVSQSPSNKVTEKGKDVELRCDPISGHTALYWYRQSLGQGLEFLIYFQGNSAPDKSGLPSDRFSAERTGGSVSTLTIQRTQQEDSAVYLCASSLRGQHNEKLFFGSGTQLSVL.

The chain recombines TRBV29-1 with TRBJ1-2, with D unresolved. Germline V CDR1 and CDR2: SQVTM, ANQGSEA. CDR3 length equals 11 residues. V lost 7 bases and J lost 7, with 13 bases in between. In DNA form, the CDR3 reads TGCAGCGCCGCGGGCGGGGTTGGCTACACCTTC. This translates into CSAAGGVGYTF.

V is TRBV28 and J is TRBJ1-6; D possibly corresponds to TRBD1 (5 bases). Germline assignment: CDR1 MDHEN and CDR2 SYDVKM. The V end was cut by 5 bases, the J end by 0 bases, with 17 bases between. This CDR3 spans 18 amino acids. CDR3 nucleotides: TGTGCCAGCAGTCCCGAAATACGGGGGAGCTCCTATAATTCACCCCTCCACTTT. Protein sequence: CASSPEIRGSSYNSPLHF.